These 21 T cell receptor beta chains came from one sample sequenced in a study of T cell responses to AZD1222 COVID-19 vaccine. The method was immunoSEQ multiplex PCR; TCRdb's version includes in-frame clones alone and lacks a portion of them. This sample has about 150,000 clones; roughly nine tenths occur once, and the top ten carry roughly 5.8%. Here the sequenced sample was peripheral blood, taken on day 0 of MenACWY control vaccination. These receptors originate from an adult in good health.

This chain links TRBV12-3 or TRBV12-4 with TRBJ2-3; D not certain. V was cut by 0 bases and J by 8 bases, with 6 bases left in between. This CDR3 contains 12 residues. CDR3 bases: TGTGCCAGCAGTTTAGCGGATGGTACGCAGTATTTT. It translates to CASSLADGTQYF.

The gene calls are TRBV4-3 and TRBJ1-4; the match to TRBD1 covers 7 bases. CDR1 is LGHNA and CDR2 is YSLEER in the germline V gene. Unmatched junction bases numbered 6, after V lost 1 base and J lost 7 bases. There are 15 residues in the CDR3. In DNA, the CDR3 is TGCGCCAGCAGCCAAGGTCCGGGACAGAGTGAAAAACTGTTTTTT. Amino acid sequence: CASSQGPGQSEKLFF.

This chain connects TRBV11-3 to TRBJ2-2; TRBD1 matches 12 bases. The CDR3 is made up of 18 amino acids. Germline-derived CDR1 and CDR2 are SGHNT and YENEEA. Losses at the gene ends were 6 bases for V and 0 bases for J; bases not matched to a gene: 8. CDR3 sequence (DNA): TGTGCCAGCAGTTCCGGGACAGGGGGCGCGGCGAACACCGGGGAGCTGTTTTTT. It yields the protein CASSSGTGGAANTGELFF.

This clone was seen more than once but under ten times. This chain links TRBV19 with TRBJ2-6, with 9 bases aligning to TRBD1. Germline-derived CDR1 and CDR2 are LNHDA and SQIVND (reference sequence). The trim removed 5 bases at V and 0 bases at J, leaving 11 bases unmatched. The CDR3 covers 19 residues. In DNA, the CDR3 is TGTGCCAGTAGTCGGGGACAGGGAAGACTCCGCTCTGGGGCCAACGTCCTGACTTTC. This sequence encodes CASSRGQGRLRSGANVLTF.

Worth noting for this clone: The sample holds other DNA sequences that translate to the same CDR3. The rearrangement links TRBV5-4 to TRBJ2-2; D remains ambiguous. The V gene's germline CDR1 is SGHNT and CDR2 YYREEE (reference sequence). V was shortened by 0 bases and J by 0 bases, with 3 bases between the two germline ends. The CDR3 is made up of 14 amino acids. The CDR3 spells CASSLDPNTGELFF. In DNA, the CDR3 is TGTGCCAGCAGCTTGGATCCGAACACCGGGGAGCTGTTTTTT.

This chain joins TRBV7-3 and TRBJ2-2; D is undetermined. Germline V lookup: CDR1 SGHTA, CDR2 FQGTGA. The V end was cut by 4 bases, the J end by 4 bases, with 7 bases between. The CDR3 spans 13 residues. CDR3 sequence: CASSSSGTGELFF. The CDR3 DNA is TGTGCCAGCAGCTCCTCGGGCACCGGGGAGCTGTTTTTT.

V usage is TRBV7-2 and J usage is TRBJ2-7; D not resolved. The CDR3 is 13 amino acids. Trimming left V 6 bases short and J 3 bases short, with 12 bases between. CDR1 and CDR2 (germline): SGHTA, FQGNSA. This CDR3 is CASSPGRSYEQYF. The DNA for the CDR3 is TGTGCCAGCAGTCCTGGACGGAGCTACGAGCAGTACTTC. The full variable domain, its missing parts supplied by reference TRBV7-2 and TRBJ2-7, is GAGVSQSPSNKVTEKGKDVELRCDPISGHTALYWYRQSLGQGLEFLIYFQGNSAPDKSGLPSDRFSAERTGGSVSTLTIQRTQQEDSAVYLCASSPGRSYEQYFGPGTRLTVT.

This chain links TRBV6-6 with TRBJ2-5, with 7 bases lining up with TRBD1. CDR1 is MNHNY and CDR2 is SVGAGI in the germline V gene (reference sequence). CDR3 length: 14 amino acids. The trim removed 1 base at V and 2 bases at J, leaving 1 base unmatched. The CDR3 sequence is CASSYWDRQETQYF. In nucleotides, the CDR3 is TGTGCCAGCAGTTACTGGGACAGACAAGAGACCCAGTACTTC.

This chain joins TRBV5-4 and TRBJ2-2; D gene ambiguous. Trimming removed 4 bases from V and 3 bases from J, with 4 bases in between. The CDR3 totals 12 residues. Germline V gene data show CDR1 as SGHNT and CDR2 as YYREEE (reference sequence). This CDR3 reads CASSRDTGELFF. The CDR3 DNA reads as TGTGCCAGCAGCAGGGACACCGGGGAGCTGTTTTTT.

Worth noting for this clone: This sample also contains other DNA sequences that code for the same CDR3. The genes are TRBV11-3 and TRBJ2-7; TRBD2 matches at 8 bases. The germline gives CDR1 SGHNT, CDR2 YENEEA. V lost 8 bases, J lost 4 bases, and 22 bases stayed unmatched. The CDR3 extends over 18 amino acids. CDR3 DNA sequence: TGTGCCAGCGGCGGAGGTCAGGGGACTAGTGGGAGAGTGTACGAGCAGTACTTC. It is translated as CASGGGQGTSGRVYEQYF.

The table lists this clone with a few counts. The genes are TRBV7-9 and TRBJ1-5, with TRBD1 identical over 11 bases. J was trimmed by 4 bases and V by 5 bases; bases with no gene match: 10. The CDR3 covers 17 residues. Germline V CDR1 and CDR2: SEHNR, FQNEAQ (reference sequence). CDR3 DNA: TGTGCCAGCAGCCGCGGCACCGGGACAGGGGGAAATCAGCCCCAGCATTTT. It specifies CASSRGTGTGGNQPQHF. The variable domain in full, completed from reference TRBV7-9 and TRBJ1-5, reads DTGVSQNPRHKITKRGQNVTFRCDPISEHNRLYWYRQTLGQGPEFLTYFQNEAQLEKSRLLSDRFSAERPKGSFSTLEIQRTEQGDSAMYLCASSRGTGTGGNQPQHFGDGTRLSIL.

The chain combines TRBV3-1 (or the pseudogene TRBV3-2) with TRBJ1-2; D not resolved. Germline assignment: CDR1 LGHDT and CDR2 YNNKEL (reference sequence). Trimming pared 0 bases from V and 6 bases from J, leaving 14 bases between. This CDR3 is 15 amino acids long. This CDR3 is CASSQEGFVADGYTF. CDR3 nucleotides: TGTGCCAGCAGCCAAGAGGGTTTTGTAGCCGATGGCTACACCTTC.

The chain couples TRBV4-3 to TRBJ2-1; D gene uncertain. V shed 0 bases and J shed 5 bases, with 17 bases lying between them. The length of the CDR3 is 17 residues. Germline lookup yields CDR1 LGHNA and CDR2 YSLEER. Here the CDR3 reads CASSQEVSTLRNNEQFF. CDR3 DNA sequence: TGCGCCAGCAGCCAAGAAGTGAGTACCCTGAGGAACAATGAGCAGTTCTTC.

The chain has TRBV28 and TRBJ1-5; 9 bases are shared with TRBD1. Trimming cost V 5 bases and J 7 bases; bases outside gene matches: 9. Germline V gene data show CDR1 as MDHEN and CDR2 as SYDVKM. This CDR3 contains 15 residues. The CDR3 loop is CASSGGTGLRQPQHF. The CDR3 DNA sequence: TGTGCCAGCAGTGGGGGGACAGGGCTGAGACAGCCCCAGCATTTT.

The CDR3 DNA follows: TGTGCCAGCAGCCGAGGGGACCGCTACGAGCAGTACGTC. Translated, it gives CASSRGDRYEQYV. This chain connects TRBV28 to TRBJ2-7, with D perhaps TRBD1 or TRBD2 (5 bases each). Germline CDR1 MDHEN, CDR2 SYDVKM. V was cut by 6 bases and J by 3 bases, with 12 bases left in between. The CDR3 consists of 13 residues.

This chain links TRBV21-1 with TRBJ2-3. TRBV21-1 is a documented pseudogene. CDR3 length: 13 residues. CDR3 loop: CASSKPTTDTQYF. The CDR3 DNA follows: TGTGCCAGCAGCAAACCAACCACAGATACGCAGTATTTT.

The rearrangement links TRBV6-5 to TRBJ1-2, with D unresolved. The V end was cut by 3 bases, the J end by 4 bases, with 6 bases between. Germline V gene sequence: CDR1 MNHEY, CDR2 SVGAGI. The CDR3 totals 12 residues. CDR3 in amino acids: CASSYVGYGYTF. CDR3 in DNA: TGTGCCAGCAGTTATGTGGGCTATGGCTACACCTTC.

The chain uses TRBV28 and TRBJ1-4; TRBD1 aligns across 8 bases. The V and J ends lost 2 bases and 3 bases, in that order; junction bases with no gene match: 2. Germline values: CDR1 MDHEN, CDR2 SYDVKM. The CDR3 is 15 amino acids. The CDR3 DNA sequence: TGTGCCAGCAGTTTAGGACAGGGCTCTAATGAAAAACTGTTTTTT. As protein: CASSLGQGSNEKLFF.

The V and J genes are TRBV9 and TRBJ2-2; no reliable D call. Germline values: CDR1 SGDLS, CDR2 YYNGEE. The CDR3 has 15 residues. V lost 1 base and J 8 bases, leaving 15 bases between the germline ends. The DNA of the CDR3 is TGTGCCAGCAGCGTACTTGTGGGCGGCGGAGGGGAGCTGTTTTTT. Encoded protein: CASSVLVGGGGELFF. The variable domain in full, with the rest retrieved from reference TRBV9 and TRBJ2-2, is DSGVTQTPKHLITATGQRVTLRCSPRSGDLSVYWYQQSLDQGLQFLIQYYNGEERAKGNILERFSAQQFPDLHSELNLSSLELGDSALYFCASSVLVGGGGELFFGEGSRLTVL.

The chain couples TRBV28 to TRBJ1-1, with D possibly TRBD1 on 6 matching bases. The CDR3 sequence is 13 residues long. Germline assignment: CDR1 MDHEN and CDR2 SYDVKM. Deletions cut 5 bases from V and 3 bases from J, with 10 bases between. The CDR3 DNA is TGTGCCAGCAGTGCGGGGGCGCACACTGAAGCTTTCTTT. Encoded protein: CASSAGAHTEAFF.

The V gene is TRBV19, the J gene TRBJ1-1; TRBD1 is a possible D gene (6 bases). V lost 5 bases, J lost 4 bases, and 14 bases lay in between. Germline V gene lookup returns CDR1 LNHDA and CDR2 SQIVND (reference sequence). The CDR3 is 14 residues long. CDR3 bases: TGTGCCAGTAGTCCAACAGGGTTGAGCACTGAAGCTTTCTTT. Protein product: CASSPTGLSTEAFF.